These 16 T cell receptor beta chains share one sample of origin, sequenced in a study of cytomegalovirus exposure and HLA in healthy donors. 13 Jbeta primers and 60 Vbeta primers were used for the PCR. Clones were read by immunoSEQ multiplex PCR, and TCRdb kept only the in-frame ones, dropping some. The top ten hold approximately 4% of the sample, which has about 95,000 clones, about 81% seen once. Sequenced: PBMCs. These receptors came from a woman in her 40s in good health and CMV-seropositive.

The chain couples TRBV5-1 to TRBJ2-5; TRBD2 might be the D (5 bases). This CDR3 has 14 residues. Per germline, CDR1 SGHRS and CDR2 YFSETQ. V dropped 2 bases and J dropped 2 bases, with 10 bases sitting between them. Here the CDR3 DNA reads TGCGCCAGCAGCTTTACGACGGGACAAGAGACCCAGTACTTC. It translates to CASSFTTGQETQYF.

The genes are TRBV19 and TRBJ2-5; tentatively, D is TRBD2 (6 bases). Germline loops: CDR1 LNHDA, CDR2 SQIVND (reference sequence). The CDR3 runs 14 residues. Trimming cost V 4 bases and J 5 bases, with 14 bases left between them. CDR3 in DNA: TGTGCCAGTAGTAAACTAGGAGGGTTCGAGACCCAGTACTTC. It translates to CASSKLGGFETQYF.

The chain combines TRBV6-5 with TRBJ2-2; 7 positions match TRBD2. The V gene end was trimmed by 5 bases and the J gene end by 0 bases; junction bases not matched to a gene: 3. The CDR3 totals 15 residues. Looked up from germline, CDR1 is MNHEY and CDR2 is SVGAGI. The CDR3 loop is CASSPGLANTGELFF. CDR3 coding DNA: TGTGCCAGCAGTCCCGGACTAGCGAACACCGGGGAGCTGTTTTTT.

The rearrangement joins TRBV13 to TRBJ2-7; 7 bases match TRBD2. The germline CDR1 and CDR2 sequences are PRHDT and FYEKMQ (reference sequence). CDR3 length: 14 residues. Trimming took 2 bases from V and 4 from J; bases not matched to a gene: 5. The CDR3 DNA is TGTGCCAGCAGCTTAATCGGGGAGGGTTACGAGCAGTACTTC. Amino acids: CASSLIGEGYEQYF.

The chain links TRBV2 to TRBJ1-4, with D perhaps TRBD1 (6 bases). The germline V and J ends were trimmed by 1 base and 4 bases, with 10 bases remaining between them. This CDR3 is 15 amino acids long. Per the germline V gene, CDR1 is SNHLY and CDR2 is FYNNEI. In DNA form, the CDR3 reads TGTGCCAGCAGTGAAGTGACAGGACTTAATGAAAAACTGTTTTTT. The encoded protein is CASSEVTGLNEKLFF.

V gene TRBV19 combines with J gene TRBJ2-2; 12 bases fit TRBD2. Germline CDR1 is LNHDA and CDR2 is SQIVND (reference sequence). The CDR3 is made up of 15 amino acids. CDR3 sequence: CATRLAGGLRGELFF. DNA of the CDR3: TGTGCAACGAGGCTAGCGGGAGGGCTCCGCGGGGAGCTGTTTTTT. The full variable domain, with the rest looked up from reference TRBV19 and TRBJ2-2, is DGGITQSPKYLFRKEGQNVTLSCEQNLNHDAMYWYRQDPGQGLRLIYYSQIVNDFQKGDIAEGYSVSREKKESFPLTVTSAQKNPTAFYLCATRLAGGLRGELFFGEGSRLTVL.

The CDR3 sequence is CASRPGTSGNEQFF. The CDR3 DNA reads as TGCGCCAGCAGACCCGGGACTAGCGGGAATGAGCAGTTCTTC. This chain joins TRBV5-1 and TRBJ2-1; TRBD2 aligns across 12 bases. V lost 5 bases and J lost 7; bases outside the gene matches: 4. Germline V gene lookup returns CDR1 SGHRS and CDR2 YFSETQ. The CDR3 is 14 residues long.

This clone has more than one count but fewer than ten. The chain joins TRBV30 to TRBJ2-3; D possibly corresponds to TRBD2 (5 bases). Trimming pared 1 base from V and 2 bases from J, leaving 7 bases between. The CDR3 extends over 13 amino acids. Germline loops: CDR1 GTSNPN, CDR2 SVGIG (reference sequence). The CDR3 spells CAWSADFTDTQYF. CDR3 bases: TGTGCCTGGAGTGCGGACTTCACAGATACGCAGTATTTT.

This chain links TRBV4-1 with TRBJ2-7; D is ambiguous. This CDR3 comprises 13 residues. The V gene's germline CDR1 is MGHRA and CDR2 YSYEKL. The V and J ends lost 1 base and 3 bases respectively, with 7 bases between them. The CDR3 loop reads CASSQAAGYEQYF. CDR3 nucleotide sequence: TGCGCCAGCAGCCAAGCTGCAGGCTACGAGCAGTACTTC.

The rearrangement links TRBV6-5 to TRBJ1-5; TRBD1 might be the D (5 bases). The V end was cut by 7 bases, the J end by 2 bases, with 15 bases between. The CDR3 covers 15 residues. Germline lookup yields CDR1 MNHEY and CDR2 SVGAGI. CDR3 sequence: CASKPGDWGNQPQHF. For the CDR3, the DNA is TGTGCCAGCAAACCGGGGGACTGGGGCAATCAGCCCCAGCATTTT.

This clone has only a few counts. V gene TRBV21-1 combines with J gene TRBJ2-1; the table's TRBD2 call for D was not verified on the DNA. TRBV21-1 corresponds to a pseudogene. The CDR3 runs 11 residues. The CDR3 loop is CASRRRYEQFF. The CDR3 DNA sequence: TGTGCCAGCCGGAGAAGGTATGAGCAGTTCTTC.

The chain joins TRBV19 to TRBJ1-2; TRBD1 aligns across 9 bases. Germline V gene lookup returns CDR1 LNHDA and CDR2 SQIVND (reference sequence). V was clipped by 7 bases and J by 8 bases; unmatched bases: 8. The CDR3 runs to 13 residues. CDR3 residues: CASTKGQGDGYTF. The DNA for the CDR3 is TGTGCCAGTACCAAGGGACAGGGAGACGGCTACACCTTC. The full variable domain, its missing parts supplied by reference TRBV19 and TRBJ1-2, is DGGITQSPKYLFRKEGQNVTLSCEQNLNHDAMYWYRQDPGQGLRLIYYSQIVNDFQKGDIAEGYSVSREKKESFPLTVTSAQKNPTAFYLCASTKGQGDGYTFGSGTRLTVV.

The V and J genes are TRBV6-1 and TRBJ2-1; 11 bases are a match to TRBD2. The CDR3 spans 15 residues. Trimming removed 2 bases from V and 4 bases from J; junction bases left unmatched: 1. Germline V lookup: CDR1 MNHNS, CDR2 SASEGT. As DNA, the CDR3 is TGTGCCAGCAGTGAAACTAGCGGGGGATACAATGAGCAGTTCTTC. Amino acid sequence: CASSETSGGYNEQFF.

V is TRBV2 and J is TRBJ2-6, with TRBD1 matching over 8 bases. Per germline, CDR1 SNHLY and CDR2 FYNNEI. V lost 6 bases to trimming and J lost 2 bases; unmatched junction nucleotides: 3. There are 15 residues in the CDR3. The CDR3 nucleotides are TGTGCCAGCAGGGACAGGGCAGCTGGGGCCAACGTCCTGACTTTC. As protein: CASRDRAAGANVLTF.

In regard to this clone: The junction differs from germline at one of its ends, possibly a read error. This chain uses TRBV7-7 with TRBJ2-7; the D is unclear. This CDR3 has 12 residues. The germline gives CDR1 SSHAT, CDR2 FNYEAQ (reference sequence). Here the CDR3 reads CASSLHYYEQYF. The CDR3 nucleotides are TGTGCTAGCAGCCTACACTACTACGAGCAGTACTTC. Drawing the rest from reference TRBV7-7 and TRBJ2-7, the complete variable domain is GAGVSQSPRYKVTKRGQDVTLRCDPISSHATLYWYQQALGQGPEFLTYFNYEAQPDKSGLPSDRFSAERPEGSISTLTIQRTEQRDSAMYRCASSLHYYEQYFGPGTRLTVT.

The chain is built from TRBV7-9 and TRBJ2-5, with no clear D. The germline V and J ends were trimmed by 4 bases and 3 bases, with 3 bases remaining between them. The CDR3 covers 11 residues. Germline V gene data show CDR1 as SEHNR and CDR2 as FQNEAQ (reference sequence). The CDR3 DNA follows: TGTGCCAGCAGCTATAAAGAGACCCAGTACTTC. Amino acid sequence: CASSYKETQYF.